A selection of T cell receptor beta chains follows, all from one sample in a study of T-cell reconstitution after alpha-beta-depleted transplantation in children. Using its own MiXCR run on the PCR reads, TCRdb lists one record per CDR3 protein. Among about 240,000 distinct CDR3 sequences listed, more than 10% were seen once. Here the sequenced sample was PBMCs from the stem cell graft donor, taken from the stem cell graft. The source is a human donor who donated a stem cell graft to a child with acute lymphoblastic leukemia. Both conserved end residues are part of each CDR3. A D gene is named only where the DNA matches it firmly. Some rows mark clone size as missing; the rest say once, few, many or name a class of expanded clone.

>TRBJ2-7|TRBV27|NA|many
CASSRRAYSYEQYF
TGTGCCAGCAGCCGAAGGGCCTACTCCTACGAGCAGTACTTC
>TRBJ2-7|TRBV5-1|NA|many
CASSLITGYEQYF
TGCGCCAGCAGCTTGATCACGGGCTACGAGCAGTACTTC
>TRBJ2-1|TRBV6-2/TRBV6-3|NA|many
CASSYGRSYNEQFF
TGTGCCAGCAGTTACGGGCGGTCCTACAATGAGCAGTTCTTC
>TRBJ1-1|TRBV5-1|NA|many
CASSLAISRERGMNTEAFF
TGCGCCAGCAGCTTGGCGATATCAAGGGAGAGGGGTATGAACACTGAAGCTTTCTTT
>TRBJ2-1|TRBV4-2|NA|NA
CASSPGLLFPEQFF
TGTGCCAGCAGCCCCGGACTCCTCTTTCCTGAGCAGTTCTTC
>TRBJ2-6|TRBV4-3|NA|many
CASSQILGAGANVLTF
TGCGCCAGCAGCCAAATCCTCGGGGCTGGGGCCAACGTCCTGACTTTC
>TRBJ1-3|TRBV20-1|NA|many
CSARSGGAGNTIYF
TGCAGTGCTAGGTCGGGAGGGGCTGGAAACACCATATATTTT
>TRBJ1-2|TRBV20-1|TRBD1|many
CSAMGQGRNGYTF
TGCAGTGCTATGGGACAGGGGAGGAACGGCTACACCTTC
>TRBJ2-1|TRBV12-3/TRBV12-4|NA|many
CASSPSVRGEQFF
TGTGCCAGCAGTCCTAGCGTACGCGGAGAGCAGTTCTTC
>TRBJ2-2|TRBV5-5|TRBD1|many
CASSPQGAWTGELFF
TGTGCCAGCAGTCCACAGGGGGCTTGGACCGGGGAGCTGTTTTTT
>TRBJ1-2|TRBV7-9|NA|many
CASSLAEFYGYTF
TGTGCCAGCAGCTTAGCTGAATTCTATGGCTACACCTTC
>TRBJ2-7|TRBV3-1|TRBD2|many
CASSLSGGYDEQYF
TGTGCCAGCAGCCTCTCGGGGGGTTACGACGAGCAGTACTTC
>TRBJ2-3|TRBV3-1|TRBD1|many
CASSQTDREGTDTQYF
TGTGCCAGCAGCCAGACGGACAGGGAAGGCACAGATACGCAGTATTTT
>TRBJ2-7|TRBV19|NA|many
CASSPDSQFYEQYF
TGTGCCAGTAGTCCGGACAGCCAATTCTACGAGCAGTACTTC
>TRBJ2-5|TRBV7-2|NA|NA
CASSSPFTGETQYF
TGTGCCAGCAGCTCGCCGTTCACGGGAGAGACCCAGTACTTC
>TRBJ2-7|TRBV9|NA|many
CARRGPSYEQYF
TGTGCCAGGAGGGGACCCTCCTACGAGCAGTACTTC
>TRBJ2-4|TRBV5-1|NA|many
CASSGGTAGHIQYF
TGCGCCAGCAGCGGGGGGACAGCTGGACACATTCAGTACTTC
>TRBJ1-3|TRBV5-1|NA|many
CASSLGQNSGNTIYF
TGCGCCAGCAGCTTGGGACAGAACTCTGGAAACACCATATATTTT
>TRBJ1-1|TRBV12-3/TRBV12-4|NA|many
CASSSQMNTEAFF
TGTGCCAGCAGTTCACAGATGAACACTGAAGCTTTCTTT
>TRBJ2-7|TRBV11-2|NA|once
CASSLGGAGVRDEQYF
TGTGCCAGCAGCTTAGGAGGGGCAGGGGTAAGGGACGAGCAGTACTTC
>TRBJ2-1|TRBV7-8|NA|many
CASSLRDVYEQFF
TGTGCCAGCAGCCTGCGGGACGTTTATGAGCAGTTCTTC
>TRBJ2-4|TRBV5-1|NA|few
CASSPVARRAGESSKNIQYF
TGCGCCAGCAGCCCCGTCGCGAGGAGGGCGGGTGAGTCGAGCAAAAACATTCAGTACTTC
>TRBJ1-2|TRBV12-3/TRBV12-4|NA|many
CASSLAGYGYTF
TGTGCCAGCAGTTTAGCCGGCTATGGCTACACCTTC
>TRBJ2-3|TRBV5-1|NA|many
CASSLNGGVTDTQYF
TGCGCCAGCAGCTTGAACGGCGGGGTCACAGATACGCAGTATTTT
>TRBJ1-2|TRBV6-5|TRBD1|many
CASMPGQGAYGYTF
TGTGCCAGCATGCCAGGACAGGGCGCCTATGGCTACACCTTC
>TRBJ2-7|TRBV28|NA|many
CASSRYPDLSYEQYF
TGTGCCAGCAGTCGCTACCCGGACTTATCCTACGAGCAGTACTTC
>TRBJ1-1|TRBV5-5|NA|NA
CASGAGPGVNTEAFF
TGTGCCAGCGGCGCCGGGCCGGGGGTAAACACTGAAGCTTTCTTT
>TRBJ1-5|TRBV30|NA|few
CAWSGTRGQPQHF
TGTGCCTGGAGTGGGACCCGAGGGCAGCCCCAGCATTTT
>TRBJ2-5|TRBV7-9|TRBD2|NA
CASSSPSGRGETQYF
TGTGCCAGCAGCTCTCCTAGCGGGAGAGGAGAGACCCAGTACTTC
>TRBJ1-5|TRBV20-1|NA|many
CSARDRGEPQHF
TGCAGTGCTAGAGATCGTGGGGAGCCCCAGCATTTT
>TRBJ2-1|TRBV7-8|TRBD1|many
CASKTGTGSYNEQFF
TGTGCCAGCAAGACCGGGACAGGCTCCTACAATGAGCAGTTCTTC
>TRBJ2-1|TRBV6-2/TRBV6-3|TRBD2|many
CASSGLAGGLWNEQFF
TGTGCCAGCAGTGGACTAGCGGGAGGGTTATGGAATGAGCAGTTCTTC
>TRBJ2-7|TRBV27|NA|many
CASSWTGTGSYEQYF
TGTGCCAGCAGTTGGACCGGGACGGGGTCCTACGAGCAGTACTTC
>TRBJ1-4|TRBV12-3/TRBV12-4|NA|many
CASSPTGVNEKLFF
TGTGCCAGCAGCCCGACAGGAGTTAATGAAAAACTGTTTTTT
>TRBJ2-7|TRBV13|NA|many
CASSFDRQEQYF
TGTGCCAGCAGCTTTGACAGGCAGGAGCAGTACTTC
>TRBJ2-1|TRBV12-3/TRBV12-4|TRBD2|many
CASRREGNEQFF
TGTGCCAGCAGGCGGGAGGGTAATGAGCAGTTCTTC
>TRBJ2-3|TRBV20-1|NA|many
CSVVGEFSSTDTQYF
TGCAGTGTTGTTGGGGAATTCTCTAGCACAGATACGCAGTATTTT
>TRBJ2-2|TRBV4-3|NA|many
CASSQDSAVENTGELFF
TGCGCCAGCAGCCAAGATTCGGCGGTGGAGAACACCGGGGAGCTGTTTTTT
>TRBJ1-2|TRBV2|TRBD1|NA
CASREKGANGYTF
TGTGCCAGCAGAGAGAAGGGGGCTAATGGCTACACCTTC
>TRBJ2-7|TRBV7-2|NA|many
CASSLALEQYF
TGTGCCAGCAGCTTAGCGCTAGAGCAGTACTTC
>TRBJ2-7|TRBV6-1|NA|many
CASSEAPRHYEQYF
TGTGCCAGCAGTGAAGCCCCCAGGCACTACGAGCAGTACTTC
>TRBJ2-6|TRBV29-1|NA|many
CSVQQGRGANVLTF
TGCAGCGTTCAACAGGGGAGGGGGGCCAACGTCCTGACTTTC
>TRBJ2-3|TRBV20-1|TRBD2|many
CSASSLADYTDTQYF
TGCAGTGCTAGCAGTCTAGCGGACTACACAGATACGCAGTATTTT
>TRBJ2-1|TRBV4-3|NA|many
CASSHEGVTEQFF
TGCGCCAGCAGCCATGAGGGAGTTACGGAGCAGTTCTTC
>TRBJ2-1|TRBV9|TRBD2|many
CASSASSGGAPEQFF
TGTGCCAGCAGCGCATCTAGCGGGGGGGCCCCTGAGCAGTTCTTC
>TRBJ2-3|TRBV4-2|TRBD1|NA
CASSREYRDRGKRSTQYF
TGTGCCAGCAGCCGAGAGTACCGGGACAGGGGGAAGCGGAGTACGCAGTATTTT
>TRBJ2-1|TRBV28|TRBD2|few
CASSQPGLRTSHEQFF
TGTGCCAGCAGCCAACCGGGACTACGAACAAGCCATGAGCAGTTCTTC
>TRBJ2-1|TRBV7-9|NA|NA
CASSLKRSFKDEQFF
TGTGCCAGCAGCTTAAAGCGGTCATTTAAGGATGAGCAGTTCTTC
>TRBJ2-1|TRBV10-3|NA|many
CAISESGRDRKGYNEQFF
TGTGCCATCAGTGAGTCGGGAAGGGATAGAAAGGGATACAATGAGCAGTTCTTC
>TRBJ2-1|TRBV7-9|TRBD2|many
CASSPGLAAYNEQFF
TGTGCCAGCAGCCCGGGACTAGCGGCCTACAATGAGCAGTTCTTC
>TRBJ1-1|TRBV7-3|NA|NA
CASSLTPGLTEAFF
TGTGCCAGCAGCTTAACCCCAGGCCTGACTGAAGCTTTCTTT